This TCR beta chain is from a study of T cell repertoires in cytomegalovirus infection. Study-level findings and limits: Clonotypes of TCR beta that were HLA-C-restricted and CMV-specific dominated the ex vivo response.

TCRdb itself ran the reads through MiXCR, one entry per CDR3 protein. Of approximately 250,000 distinct CDR3 sequences in the sample, 9.1% were seen once. This clonotype was seen many times. Its antigen is as yet unknown. V gave up 5 bases and J gave up 3 bases; unmatched junction bases: 8. Germline V gene lookup returns CDR1 SGHVS and CDR2 FQNEAQ. This CDR3 spans 16 amino acids. Input material: PBMCs. This TCR was recovered from a human donor in good health (CMV status not recorded). Some clones in this sample may be carry-over from other donors' samples. This chain uses TRBV7-8 with TRBJ2-1, with 9 positions matching TRBD2. The CDR3 region is CASSPSGSGSYNEQFF. The CDR3 DNA follows: TGTGCCAGCAGCCCGAGTGGTAGCGGGAGCTACAATGAGCAGTTCTTC.